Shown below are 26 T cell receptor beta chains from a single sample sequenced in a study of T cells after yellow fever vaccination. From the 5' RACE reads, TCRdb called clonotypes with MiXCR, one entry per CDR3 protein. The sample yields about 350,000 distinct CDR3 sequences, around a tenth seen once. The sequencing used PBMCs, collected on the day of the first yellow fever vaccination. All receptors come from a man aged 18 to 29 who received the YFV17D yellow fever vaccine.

As DNA, the CDR3 is TGTGCCAGCAGCCCCCAAGTGGTTCCAGGGGCGGCGAGCAATCAGCCCCAGCATTTT. Translation gives CASSPQVVPGAASNQPQHF. The V call is TRBV4-2, the J call TRBJ1-5; TRBD1 is a possible D gene (6 bases). Germline lookup yields CDR1 LGHNA and CDR2 YNFKEQ. With 4 bases removed from V and 1 base from J, the gap between germline ends came to 23 bases. CDR3 length: 19 amino acids.

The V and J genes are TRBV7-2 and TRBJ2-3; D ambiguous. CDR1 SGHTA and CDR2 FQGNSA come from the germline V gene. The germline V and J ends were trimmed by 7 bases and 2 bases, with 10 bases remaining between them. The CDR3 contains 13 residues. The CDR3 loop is CASNTHDTDTQYF. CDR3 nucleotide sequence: TGTGCCAGCAACACCCACGACACAGATACGCAGTATTTT.

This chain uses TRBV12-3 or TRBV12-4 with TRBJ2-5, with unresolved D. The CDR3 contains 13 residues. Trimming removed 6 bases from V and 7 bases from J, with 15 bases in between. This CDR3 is CASRLAAAGTQYF. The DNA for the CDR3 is TGTGCCAGCAGGTTGGCGGCGGCAGGGACCCAGTACTTC.

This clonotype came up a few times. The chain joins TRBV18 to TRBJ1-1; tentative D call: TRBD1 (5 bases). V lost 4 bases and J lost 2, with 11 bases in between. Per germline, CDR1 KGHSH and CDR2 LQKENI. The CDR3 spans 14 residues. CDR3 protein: CASSLSQGNTEAFF. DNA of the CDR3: TGTGCCAGCTCACTCAGCCAGGGAAACACTGAAGCTTTCTTT.

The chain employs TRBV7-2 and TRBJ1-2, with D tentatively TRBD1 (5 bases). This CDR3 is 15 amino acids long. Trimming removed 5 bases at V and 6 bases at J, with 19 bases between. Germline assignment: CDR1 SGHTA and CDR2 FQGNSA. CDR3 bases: TGTGCCAGCAGCGCCGTAATAGGGGCTGGGAATGGCTACACCTTC. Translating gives CASSAVIGAGNGYTF.

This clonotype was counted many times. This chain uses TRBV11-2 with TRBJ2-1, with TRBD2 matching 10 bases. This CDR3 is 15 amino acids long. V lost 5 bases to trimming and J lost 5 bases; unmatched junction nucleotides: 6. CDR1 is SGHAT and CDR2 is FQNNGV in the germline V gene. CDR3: CASSTWTSGHNEQFF. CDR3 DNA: TGTGCCAGCAGCACCTGGACTAGCGGTCACAATGAGCAGTTCTTC.

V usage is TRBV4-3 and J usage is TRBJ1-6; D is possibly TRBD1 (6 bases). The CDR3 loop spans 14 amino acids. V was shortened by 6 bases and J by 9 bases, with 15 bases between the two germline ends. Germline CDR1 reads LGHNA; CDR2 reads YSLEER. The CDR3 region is CASSLQGGGSPLHF. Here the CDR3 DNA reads TGCGCCAGCAGTTTACAGGGAGGTGGTTCACCCCTCCACTTT.

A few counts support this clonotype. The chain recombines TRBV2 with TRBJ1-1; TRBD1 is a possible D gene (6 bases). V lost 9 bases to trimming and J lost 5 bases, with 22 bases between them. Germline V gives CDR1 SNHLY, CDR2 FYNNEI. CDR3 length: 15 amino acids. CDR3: CASAAEMGGGTEAFF. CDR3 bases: TGTGCCAGTGCCGCAGAGATGGGGGGCGGGACTGAAGCTTTCTTT.

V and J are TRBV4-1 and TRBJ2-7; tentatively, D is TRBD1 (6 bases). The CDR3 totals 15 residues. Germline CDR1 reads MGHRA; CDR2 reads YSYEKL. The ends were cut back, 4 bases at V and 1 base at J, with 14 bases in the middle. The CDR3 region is CASSLFTGTSYEQYF. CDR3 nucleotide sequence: TGCGCCAGCAGCCTTTTCACAGGGACGTCCTACGAGCAGTACTTC.

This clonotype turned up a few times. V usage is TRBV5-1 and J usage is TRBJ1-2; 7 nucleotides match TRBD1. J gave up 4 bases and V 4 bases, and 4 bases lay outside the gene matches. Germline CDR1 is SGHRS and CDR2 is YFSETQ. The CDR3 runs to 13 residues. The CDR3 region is CASSRDSGYGYTF. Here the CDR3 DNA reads TGCGCCAGCAGCCGGGACAGTGGCTATGGCTACACCTTC.

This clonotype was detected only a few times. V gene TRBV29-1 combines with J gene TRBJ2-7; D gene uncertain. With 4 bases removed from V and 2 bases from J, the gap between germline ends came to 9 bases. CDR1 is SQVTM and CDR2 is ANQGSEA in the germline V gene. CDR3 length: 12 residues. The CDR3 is CSVVPSTYEQYF. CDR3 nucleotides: TGCAGCGTTGTGCCCTCGACCTACGAGCAGTACTTC.

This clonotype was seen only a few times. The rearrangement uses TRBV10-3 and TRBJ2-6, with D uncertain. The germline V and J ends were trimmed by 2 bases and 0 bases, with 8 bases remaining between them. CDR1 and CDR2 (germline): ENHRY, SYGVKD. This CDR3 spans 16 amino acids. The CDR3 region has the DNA TGTGCCATCAGTGAGCCTTACAGCTCTGGGGCCAACGTCCTGACTTTC. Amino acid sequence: CAISEPYSSGANVLTF.

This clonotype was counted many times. Here the CDR3 DNA reads TGTGCCAGCAGCGCAGAACAGGGAATAAGCACAGATACGCAGTATTTT. It is translated as CASSAEQGISTDTQYF. The V gene is TRBV7-3, the J gene TRBJ2-3; weak D call: TRBD1 (6 bases). From germline, CDR1 is SGHTA and CDR2 FQGTGA. CDR3 length equals 16 residues. The V end lost 5 bases, the J end lost 0 bases, and 15 bases lay between the germline ends.

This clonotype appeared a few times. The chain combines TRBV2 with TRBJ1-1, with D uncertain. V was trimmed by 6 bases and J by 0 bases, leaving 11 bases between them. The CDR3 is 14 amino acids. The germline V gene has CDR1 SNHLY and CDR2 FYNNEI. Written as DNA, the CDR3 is TGTGCCAGCAGGGACGGAAGTTTGAACACTGAAGCTTTCTTT. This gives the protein CASRDGSLNTEAFF.

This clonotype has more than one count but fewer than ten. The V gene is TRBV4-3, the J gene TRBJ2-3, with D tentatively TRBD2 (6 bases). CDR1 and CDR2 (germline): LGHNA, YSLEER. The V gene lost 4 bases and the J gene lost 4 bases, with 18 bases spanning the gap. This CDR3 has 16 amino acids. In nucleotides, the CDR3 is TGCGCCAGCAGCCCTAGTACGGGGGTTGGGTCAGATACGCAGTATTTT. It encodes CASSPSTGVGSDTQYF.

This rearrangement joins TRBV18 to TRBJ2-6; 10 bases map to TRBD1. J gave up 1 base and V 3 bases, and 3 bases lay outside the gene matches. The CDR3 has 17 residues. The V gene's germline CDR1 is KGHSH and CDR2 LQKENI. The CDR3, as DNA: TGTGCCAGCTCACCGGGACAGGGGAATTCTGGGGCCAACGTCCTGACTTTC. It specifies CASSPGQGNSGANVLTF. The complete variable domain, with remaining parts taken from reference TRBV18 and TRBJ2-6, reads NAGVMQNPRHLVRRRGQEARLRCSPMKGHSHVYWYRQLPEEGLKFMVYLQKENIIDESGMPKERFSAEFPKEGPSILRIQQVVRGDSAAYFCASSPGQGNSGANVLTFGAGSRLTVL.

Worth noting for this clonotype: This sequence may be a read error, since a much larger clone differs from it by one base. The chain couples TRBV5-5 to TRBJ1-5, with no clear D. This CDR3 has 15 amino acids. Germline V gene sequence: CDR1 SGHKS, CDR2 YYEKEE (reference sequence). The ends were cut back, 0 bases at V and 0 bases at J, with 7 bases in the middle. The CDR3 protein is CASSLGRYSNQPQHF. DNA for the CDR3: TGTGCCAGCAGCTTGGGCAGATATAGCAATCAGCCCCAGCATTTT.

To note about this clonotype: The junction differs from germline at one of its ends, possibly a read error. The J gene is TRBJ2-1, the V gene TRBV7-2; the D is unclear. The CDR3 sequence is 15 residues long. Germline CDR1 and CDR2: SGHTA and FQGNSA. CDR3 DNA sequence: TGTGCCAGCGGCTTATGGAAAGGTTTCTACAATGAGCAGTTCTTC. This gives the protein CASGLWKGFYNEQFF. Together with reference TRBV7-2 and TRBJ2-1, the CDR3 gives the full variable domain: GAGVSQSPSNKVTEKGKDVELRCDPISGHTALYWYRQSLGQGLEFLIYFQGNSAPDKSGLPSDRFSAERTGGSVSTLTIQRTQQEDSAVYLCASGLWKGFYNEQFFGPGTRLTVL.

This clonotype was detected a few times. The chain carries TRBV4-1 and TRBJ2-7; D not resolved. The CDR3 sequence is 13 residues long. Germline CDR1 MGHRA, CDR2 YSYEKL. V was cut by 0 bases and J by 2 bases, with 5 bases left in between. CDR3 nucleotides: TGCGCCAGCAGCCAAGAGGGCGCCTACGAGCAGTACTTC. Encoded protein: CASSQEGAYEQYF.

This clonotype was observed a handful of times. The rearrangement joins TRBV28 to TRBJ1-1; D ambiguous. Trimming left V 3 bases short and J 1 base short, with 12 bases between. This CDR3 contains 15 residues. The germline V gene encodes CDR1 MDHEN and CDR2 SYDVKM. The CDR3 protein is CASSFFHTTNTEAFF. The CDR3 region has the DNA TGTGCCAGCAGTTTTTTTCACACCACGAACACTGAAGCTTTCTTT.

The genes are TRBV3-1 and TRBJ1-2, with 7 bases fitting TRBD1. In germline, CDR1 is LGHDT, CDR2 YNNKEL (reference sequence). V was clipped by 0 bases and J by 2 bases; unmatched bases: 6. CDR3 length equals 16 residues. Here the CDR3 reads CASSQDSGGQNYGYTF. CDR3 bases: TGTGCCAGCAGCCAAGATTCAGGGGGACAGAACTATGGCTACACCTTC.

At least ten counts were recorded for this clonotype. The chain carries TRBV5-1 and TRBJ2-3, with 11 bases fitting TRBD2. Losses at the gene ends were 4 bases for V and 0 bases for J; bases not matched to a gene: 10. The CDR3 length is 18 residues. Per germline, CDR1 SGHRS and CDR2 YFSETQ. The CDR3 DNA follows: TGCGCCAGCAGCCCGCCGACTAGCGGGATTTCTAGCACAGATACGCAGTATTTT. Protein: CASSPPTSGISSTDTQYF.

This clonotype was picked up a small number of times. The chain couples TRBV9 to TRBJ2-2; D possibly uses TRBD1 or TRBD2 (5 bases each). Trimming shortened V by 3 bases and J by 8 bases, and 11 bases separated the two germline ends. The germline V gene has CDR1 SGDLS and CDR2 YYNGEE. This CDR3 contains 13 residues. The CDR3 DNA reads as TGTGCCAGCAGCGCGGGACGTGGTGGGGAGCTGTTTTTT. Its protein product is CASSAGRGGELFF.

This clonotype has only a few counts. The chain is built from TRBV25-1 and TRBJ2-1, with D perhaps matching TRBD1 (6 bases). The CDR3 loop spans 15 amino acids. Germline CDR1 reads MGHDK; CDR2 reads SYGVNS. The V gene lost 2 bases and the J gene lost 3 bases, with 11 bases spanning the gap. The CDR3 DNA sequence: TGTGCCAGCAGTGAAGTGTCAGGGGTCTACAATGAGCAGTTCTTC. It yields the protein CASSEVSGVYNEQFF.

The CDR3 region has the DNA TGCGCCAGCAGCCAAGGAATTGGGACTCAGCCCCAGCATTTT. Translating gives CASSQGIGTQPQHF. The chain joins TRBV4-1 to TRBJ1-5; D is perhaps TRBD1 (5 bases). CDR1 is MGHRA, CDR2 YSYEKL, per germline. The CDR3 has 14 residues. Trimming took 1 base from V and 6 from J, leaving 10 bases between them.

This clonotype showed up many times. DNA of the CDR3: TGCGCCAGCAGCTTGGGACAGCTAAACAATGAGCAGTTCTTC. Its protein product is CASSLGQLNNEQFF. The V call is TRBV5-1, the J call TRBJ2-1; the D gene is possibly TRBD1 (5 bases). Germline V gives CDR1 SGHRS, CDR2 YFSETQ. This CDR3 is 14 amino acids long. V dropped 0 bases and J dropped 5 bases, with 9 bases sitting between them. The full variable domain, completed using reference TRBV5-1 and TRBJ2-1, is KAGVTQTPRYLIKTRGQQVTLSCSPISGHRSVSWYQQTPGQGLQFLFEYFSETQRNKGNFPGRFSGRQFSNSRSEMNVSTLELGDSALYLCASSLGQLNNEQFFGPGTRLTVL.